This is a list of T cell receptor beta chains from one sample in a study of beta chain features in type 1 diabetes. TCRdb's copy holds only in-frame clones and misses some; the assay was immunoSEQ multiplex PCR. The table has under 450,000 clones, roughly 14% seen once. The sequencing input was naive CD4+ T cells from blood. These receptors were collected from a man younger than 45 in good health. The CDR3 runs from the conserved cysteine through the conserved F or W. D genes are given only for firm matches. Not every row has a clone size; where given, it reads once, few, many or a size class.

size	V	D	J	DNA	CDR3
.	TRBV30	.	TRBJ2-2	TGTGCCTGGAGCAGGCAAAGAAACACCGGGGAGCTGTTTTTT	CAWSRQRNTGELFF
few	TRBV6-1	.	TRBJ1-1	TGTGCCAGCCTGAGGAACACTGAAGCTTTCTTT	CASLRNTEAFF
few	TRBV4-1	TRBD1	TRBJ1-2	TGCGCCAGCAGCCACCCGGACAGGAACTATGGCTACACCTTC	CASSHPDRNYGYTF
few	TRBV6-6	.	TRBJ2-1	TGTGCCAGCAGTTACTCGAGAGAGGGTGAGCAGTTCTTC	CASSYSREGEQFF
few	TRBV6-1	.	TRBJ2-5	TGTGCCAGCAGTGGAACAGGGAGGAGGACCCAGTACTTC	CASSGTGRRTQYF
few	TRBV15	.	TRBJ2-7	TGTGCCACCAGCAGAGATTTGATCTACGAGCAGTACTTC	CATSRDLIYEQYF
.	TRBV20-1	.	TRBJ1-1	TGCAGTGCTAGCAGGACAGAGGAAGCTTTCTTT	CSASRTEEAFF
few	TRBV5-1	.	TRBJ2-6	TGCGCCAGCAGCCCCTCCAGGGCTGGGGCCAACGTCCTGACTTTC	CASSPSRAGANVLTF
.	TRBV19	.	TRBJ2-3	TGTGCCAGTAGTATAATGCAGGGGATCACAGATACGCAGTATTTT	CASSIMQGITDTQYF
.	TRBV4-1	TRBD1	TRBJ2-4	TGCGCCAGCAGCCAAGGGGACAGAGGCAAAAACATTCAGTACTTC	CASSQGDRGKNIQYF
.	TRBV10-3	.	TRBJ2-5	TGTGCCATCAGTGGAGGATTAATGAGACTACAAGAGACCCAGTACTTC	CAISGGLMRLQETQYF
.	TRBV6-5	.	TRBJ2-7	TGTGCCAGCAGTCGACAGGAATACCACGAGCAGTACTTC	CASSRQEYHEQYF
.	TRBV30	.	TRBJ1-1	TGTGCCTGGAGTCCATGGGACACTGAAGCTTTCTTT	CAWSPWDTEAFF
few	TRBV2	TRBD2	TRBJ2-1	TGTGCCAGCAAGGCCTGGACTAGCGTCAATGAGCAGTTCTTC	CASKAWTSVNEQFF
.	TRBV5-6	.	TRBJ1-2	TGTGCCAGCAGCTTCGGAGGCGGAAACTATGGCTACACCTTC	CASSFGGGNYGYTF
.	TRBV5-1	.	TRBJ2-5	TGCGCCAGCAGCAGGGACGGAACACAAGAGACCCAGTACTTC	CASSRDGTQETQYF
few	TRBV4-3	TRBD2	TRBJ2-3	TGCGCCAGCAGGCTAGCGGGGGCGGATACGCAGTATTTT	CASRLAGADTQYF
.	TRBV10-3	.	TRBJ2-1	TGTGCCATCAGCGGTACTTTGAAAAACTCCTACAATGAGCAGTTCTTC	CAISGTLKNSYNEQFF
.	TRBV4-1	.	TRBJ2-5	TGCGCCAGCAGCCAAGCAGGTCTACAAGAGACCCAGTACTTC	CASSQAGLQETQYF
.	TRBV30	.	TRBJ1-2	TGTGCCTGGAGTGTACGGAGGGGAGGGATCTATGGCTACACCTTC	CAWSVRRGGIYGYTF
.	TRBV5-4	.	TRBJ2-1	TGTGCCAGCAGCGTGGAGCTAGCGATTCGTCGTGCCTCCTACAATGAGCAGTTCTTC	CASSVELAIRRASYNEQFF
few	TRBV14	.	TRBJ1-2	TGTGCCAGCAGCCAAGAGAGGGTACCGGGAGGCTACACCTTC	CASSQERVPGGYTF
.	TRBV2	TRBD2	TRBJ2-5	TGTGCCAGCAGTGAAGGGGGACTAGCGGGGAAAGAGACCCAGTACTTC	CASSEGGLAGKETQYF
.	TRBV7-2	.	TRBJ1-1	TGTGCCAGCAGCTTAGCCAGAGGAGGAATTGCGAGCACTGAAGCTTTCTTT	CASSLARGGIASTEAFF
.	TRBV2	.	TRBJ2-1	TGTGCCAGTAGCCCATCCGGTAGCGGTGAGCAGTTCTTC	CASSPSGSGEQFF
.	TRBV5-1	TRBD2	TRBJ2-3	TGCGCCAGCAGCTTGTTGAGTCTAGCGGGGCCAAACACAGATACGCAGTATTTT	CASSLLSLAGPNTDTQYF
.	TRBV7-2	.	TRBJ1-3	TGTGCCAGCAGCCTTACGGGTGCAGGGGGAAACACCATATATTTT	CASSLTGAGGNTIYF
.	TRBV7-2	TRBD2	TRBJ2-3	TGTGCCAGCAGCCCCCGCCCTCTAGCGGGGGTACCAGATACGCAGTATTTT	CASSPRPLAGVPDTQYF
.	TRBV7-2	.	TRBJ2-1	TGTGCCAGCAGCCCCTATGAGGGGGGCACTTACAATGAGCAGTTCTTC	CASSPYEGGTYNEQFF
.	TRBV11-2	.	TRBJ2-7	TGTGCCAGCAGCATACAAGGGTTCGGGCAGTACTTC	CASSIQGFGQYF
few	TRBV19	.	TRBJ2-3	TGTGCCAGTAGTAGGGCAGATACGCAGTATTTT	CASSRADTQYF
.	TRBV27	.	TRBJ1-5	TGTGCCAGCAGGCCGGGCGGACAGAGGAATCAGCCCCAGCATTTT	CASRPGGQRNQPQHF
few	TRBV30	.	TRBJ1-1	TGTGCCTGGAGCGCGACAGCGACTGAAGCTTTCTTT	CAWSATATEAFF
few	TRBV11-2	.	TRBJ2-3	TGTGCCAGCGGCACAGATACGCAGTATTTT	CASGTDTQYF
few	TRBV5-1	TRBD1	TRBJ2-3	TGCGCCAGCAGCTCCCGACAGGGAAGGACGCAGTATTTT	CASSSRQGRTQYF
few	TRBV30	TRBD1	TRBJ1-2	TGTGCCTGGAGTGTACGGAGGACAGGGAACTATGGCTACACCTTC	CAWSVRRTGNYGYTF
.	TRBV18	.	TRBJ1-2	TGTGCCAGCTCACCCGGGGACGGAGGCTACACCTTC	CASSPGDGGYTF